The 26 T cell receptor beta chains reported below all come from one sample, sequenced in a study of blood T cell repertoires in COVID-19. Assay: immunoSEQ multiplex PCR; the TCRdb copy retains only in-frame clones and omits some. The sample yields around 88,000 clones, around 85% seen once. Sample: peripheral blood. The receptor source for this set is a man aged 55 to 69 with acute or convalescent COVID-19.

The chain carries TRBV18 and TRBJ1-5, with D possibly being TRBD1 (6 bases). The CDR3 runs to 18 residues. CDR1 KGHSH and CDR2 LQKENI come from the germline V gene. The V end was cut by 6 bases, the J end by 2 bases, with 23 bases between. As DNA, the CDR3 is TGTGCCAGCTCCTCAAGGGCAGGGGATCGTTCGGGCAATCAGCCCCAGCATTTT. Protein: CASSSRAGDRSGNQPQHF.

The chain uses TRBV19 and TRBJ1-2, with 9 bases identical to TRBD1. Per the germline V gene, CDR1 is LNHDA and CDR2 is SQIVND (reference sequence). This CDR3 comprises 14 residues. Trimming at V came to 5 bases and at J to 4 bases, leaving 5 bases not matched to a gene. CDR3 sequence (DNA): TGTGCCAGTAGTTGGGACAGGGCCGGCTATGGCTACACCTTC. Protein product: CASSWDRAGYGYTF.

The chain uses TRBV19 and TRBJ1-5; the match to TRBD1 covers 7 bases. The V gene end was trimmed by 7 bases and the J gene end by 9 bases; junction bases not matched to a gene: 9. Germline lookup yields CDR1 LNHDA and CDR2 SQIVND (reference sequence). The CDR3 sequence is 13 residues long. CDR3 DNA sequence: TGTGCCAGTACCCCAGGGGGTTCCGGGCCCCAGCATTTT. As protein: CASTPGGSGPQHF.

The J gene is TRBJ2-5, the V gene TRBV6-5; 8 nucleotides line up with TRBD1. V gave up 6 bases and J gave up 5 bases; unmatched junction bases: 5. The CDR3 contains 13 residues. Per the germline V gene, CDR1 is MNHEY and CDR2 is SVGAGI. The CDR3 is CASRTGARETQYF. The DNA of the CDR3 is TGTGCCAGCAGGACAGGGGCTCGGGAGACCCAGTACTTC.

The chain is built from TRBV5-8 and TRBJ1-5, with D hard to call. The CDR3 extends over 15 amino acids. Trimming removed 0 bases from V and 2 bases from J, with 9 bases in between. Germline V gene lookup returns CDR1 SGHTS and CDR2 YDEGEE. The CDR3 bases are TGTGCCAGCAGCTTGGTGCCAGGCGGCAATCAGCCCCAGCATTTT. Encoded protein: CASSLVPGGNQPQHF.

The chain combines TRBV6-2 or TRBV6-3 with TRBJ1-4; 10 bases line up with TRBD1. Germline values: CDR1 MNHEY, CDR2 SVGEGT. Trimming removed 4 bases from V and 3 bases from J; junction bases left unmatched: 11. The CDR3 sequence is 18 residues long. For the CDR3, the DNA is TGTGCCAGCAGTTGGGACAGGGGAGAGGCCCTCCCTAATGAAAAACTGTTTTTT. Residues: CASSWDRGEALPNEKLFF.

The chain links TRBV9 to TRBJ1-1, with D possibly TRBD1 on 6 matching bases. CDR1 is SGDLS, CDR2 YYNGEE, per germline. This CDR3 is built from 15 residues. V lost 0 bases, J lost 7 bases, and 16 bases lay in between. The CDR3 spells CASSVGQGIVGEAFF. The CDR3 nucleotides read TGTGCCAGCAGCGTAGGGCAGGGGATAGTTGGTGAAGCTTTCTTT.

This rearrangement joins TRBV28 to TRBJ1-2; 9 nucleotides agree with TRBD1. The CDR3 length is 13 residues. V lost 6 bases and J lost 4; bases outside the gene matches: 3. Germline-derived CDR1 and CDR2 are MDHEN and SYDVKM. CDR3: CASRDRGLYGYTF. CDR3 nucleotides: TGTGCCAGCAGGGACAGGGGCCTCTATGGCTACACCTTC.

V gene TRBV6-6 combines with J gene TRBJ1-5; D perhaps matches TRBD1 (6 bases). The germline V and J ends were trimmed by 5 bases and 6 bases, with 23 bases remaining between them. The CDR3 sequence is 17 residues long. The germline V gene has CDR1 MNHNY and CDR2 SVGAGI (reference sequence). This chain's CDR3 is CASSHRDTQGIGQPQHF. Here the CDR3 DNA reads TGTGCCAGCAGTCATCGTGATACGCAGGGGATTGGTCAGCCCCAGCATTTT.

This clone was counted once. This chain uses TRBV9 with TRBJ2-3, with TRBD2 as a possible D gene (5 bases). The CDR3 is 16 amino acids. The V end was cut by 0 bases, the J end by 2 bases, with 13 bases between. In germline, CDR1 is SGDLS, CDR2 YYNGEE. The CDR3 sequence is CASSVGGWLATDTQYF. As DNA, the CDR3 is TGTGCCAGCAGCGTAGGAGGTTGGCTAGCCACAGATACGCAGTATTTT.

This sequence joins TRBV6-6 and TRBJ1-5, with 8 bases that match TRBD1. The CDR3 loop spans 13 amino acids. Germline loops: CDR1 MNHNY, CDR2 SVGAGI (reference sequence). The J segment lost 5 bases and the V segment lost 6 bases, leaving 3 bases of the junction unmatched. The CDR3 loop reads CASRPTGDQPQHF. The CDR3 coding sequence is TGTGCCAGCAGGCCGACAGGGGATCAGCCCCAGCATTTT.

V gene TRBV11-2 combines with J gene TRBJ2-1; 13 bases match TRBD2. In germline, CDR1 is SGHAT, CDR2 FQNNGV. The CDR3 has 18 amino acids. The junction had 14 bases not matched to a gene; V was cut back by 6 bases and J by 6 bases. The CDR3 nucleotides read TGTGCCAGCAGTCCGGGGACTAGCGGGGCCGGGTTCCCCAATGAGCAGTTCTTC. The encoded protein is CASSPGTSGAGFPNEQFF.

This CDR3 is CASSYERGGYEQYF. In nucleotides, the CDR3 is TGTGCCAGCAGTTACGAGCGGGGGGGCTACGAGCAGTACTTC. The rearrangement uses TRBV6-6 and TRBJ2-7; 10 nucleotides line up with TRBD2. Germline CDR1 is MNHNY and CDR2 is SVGAGI (reference sequence). The CDR3 consists of 14 residues. With 2 bases clipped from V and 3 bases from J, the junction kept 1 base outside the gene matches.

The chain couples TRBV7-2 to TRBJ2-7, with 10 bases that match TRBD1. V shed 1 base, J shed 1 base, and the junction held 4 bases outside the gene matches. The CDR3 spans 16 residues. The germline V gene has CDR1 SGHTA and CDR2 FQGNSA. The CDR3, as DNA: TGTGCCAGCAGCTTAGTCTGGGACAGGGGTTCCTACGAGCAGTACTTC. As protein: CASSLVWDRGSYEQYF.

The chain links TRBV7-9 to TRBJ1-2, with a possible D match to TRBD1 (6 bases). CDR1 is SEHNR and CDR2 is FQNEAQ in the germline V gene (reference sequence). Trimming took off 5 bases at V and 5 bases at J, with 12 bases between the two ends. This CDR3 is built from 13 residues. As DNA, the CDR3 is TGTGCCAGCAGCCCGGACAGCCTTTATGGCTACACCTTC. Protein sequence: CASSPDSLYGYTF.

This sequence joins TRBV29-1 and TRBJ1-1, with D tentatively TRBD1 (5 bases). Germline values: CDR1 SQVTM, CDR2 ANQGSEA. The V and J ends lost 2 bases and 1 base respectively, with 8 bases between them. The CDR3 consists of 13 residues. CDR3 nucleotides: TGCAGCGTTGAACGGGGGACGAACACTGAAGCTTTCTTT. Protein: CSVERGTNTEAFF.

The CDR3 here is CASSQDRQGAYEQYF. The CDR3 bases are TGCGCCAGCAGCCAAGATCGTCAGGGGGCCTACGAGCAGTACTTC. The chain combines TRBV4-3 with TRBJ2-7; 7 bases are a match to TRBD1. Germline V lookup: CDR1 LGHNA, CDR2 YSLEER. Trimming cost V 0 bases and J 2 bases; bases outside gene matches: 4. The CDR3 runs to 15 residues.

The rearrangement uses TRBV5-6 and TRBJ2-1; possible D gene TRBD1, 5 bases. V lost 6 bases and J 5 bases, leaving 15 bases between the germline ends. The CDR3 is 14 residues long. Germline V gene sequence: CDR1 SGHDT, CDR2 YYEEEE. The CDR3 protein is CASMAGIDHNEQFF. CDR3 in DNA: TGTGCCAGCATGGCAGGGATAGATCACAATGAGCAGTTCTTC. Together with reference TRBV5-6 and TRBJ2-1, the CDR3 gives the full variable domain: DAGVTQSPTHLIKTRGQQVTLRCSPKSGHDTVSWYQQALGQGPQFIFQYYEEEERQRGNFPDRFSGHQFPNYSSELNVNALLLGDSALYLCASMAGIDHNEQFFGPGTRLTVL.

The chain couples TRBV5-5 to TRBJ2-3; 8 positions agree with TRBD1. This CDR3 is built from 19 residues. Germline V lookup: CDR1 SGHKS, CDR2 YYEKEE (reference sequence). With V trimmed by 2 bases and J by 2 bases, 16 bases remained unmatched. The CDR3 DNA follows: TGTGCCAGCAGCTTATGGCAGGGGGCGCGTTTGGGGTTCACAGATACGCAGTATTTT. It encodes CASSLWQGARLGFTDTQYF. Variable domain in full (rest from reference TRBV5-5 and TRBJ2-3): DAGVTQSPTHLIKTRGQQVTLRCSPISGHKSVSWYQQVLGQGPQFIFQYYEKEERGRGNFPDRFSARQFPNYSSELNVNALLLGDSALYLCASSLWQGARLGFTDTQYFGPGTRLTVL.

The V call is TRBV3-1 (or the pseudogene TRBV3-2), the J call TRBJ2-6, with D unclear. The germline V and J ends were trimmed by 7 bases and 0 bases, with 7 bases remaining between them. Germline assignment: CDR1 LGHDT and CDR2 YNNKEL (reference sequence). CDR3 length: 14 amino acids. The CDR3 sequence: CASTSPSGANVLTF. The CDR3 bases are TGTGCCAGCACCTCCCCCTCTGGGGCCAACGTCCTGACTTTC.

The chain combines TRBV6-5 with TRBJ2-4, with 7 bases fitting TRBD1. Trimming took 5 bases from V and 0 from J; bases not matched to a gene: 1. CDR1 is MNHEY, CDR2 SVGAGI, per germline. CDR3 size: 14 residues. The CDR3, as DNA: TGTGCCAGCAGTAGACAGGGAGCCAAAAACATTCAGTACTTC. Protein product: CASSRQGAKNIQYF.

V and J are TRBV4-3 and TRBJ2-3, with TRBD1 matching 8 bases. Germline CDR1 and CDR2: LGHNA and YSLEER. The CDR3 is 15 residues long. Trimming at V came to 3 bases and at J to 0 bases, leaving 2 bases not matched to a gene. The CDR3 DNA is TGCGCCAGCAGCCATGACAGGGGAAGCACAGATACGCAGTATTTT. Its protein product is CASSHDRGSTDTQYF.

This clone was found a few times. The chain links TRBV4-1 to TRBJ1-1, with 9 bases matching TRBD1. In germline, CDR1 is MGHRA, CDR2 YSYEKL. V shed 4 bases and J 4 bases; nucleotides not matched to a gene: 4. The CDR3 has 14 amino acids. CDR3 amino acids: CASSLQTGGTEAFF. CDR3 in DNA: TGCGCCAGCAGCCTGCAGACAGGGGGCACTGAAGCTTTCTTT.

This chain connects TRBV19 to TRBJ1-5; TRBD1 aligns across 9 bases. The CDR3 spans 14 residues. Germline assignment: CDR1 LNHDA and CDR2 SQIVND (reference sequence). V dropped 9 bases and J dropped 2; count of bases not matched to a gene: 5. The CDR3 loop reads CASRQGGGNQPQHF. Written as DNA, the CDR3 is TGTGCCAGCCGACAGGGGGGGGGCAATCAGCCCCAGCATTTT. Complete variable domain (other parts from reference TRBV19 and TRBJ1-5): DGGITQSPKYLFRKEGQNVTLSCEQNLNHDAMYWYRQDPGQGLRLIYYSQIVNDFQKGDIAEGYSVSREKKESFPLTVTSAQKNPTAFYLCASRQGGGNQPQHFGDGTRLSIL.

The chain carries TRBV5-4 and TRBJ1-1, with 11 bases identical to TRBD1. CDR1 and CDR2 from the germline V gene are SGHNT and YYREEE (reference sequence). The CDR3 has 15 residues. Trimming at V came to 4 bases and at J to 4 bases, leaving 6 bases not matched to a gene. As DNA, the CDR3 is TGTGCCAGCAGCCTAGCCGGGACAGGGGGCACTGAAGCTTTCTTT. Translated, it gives CASSLAGTGGTEAFF.

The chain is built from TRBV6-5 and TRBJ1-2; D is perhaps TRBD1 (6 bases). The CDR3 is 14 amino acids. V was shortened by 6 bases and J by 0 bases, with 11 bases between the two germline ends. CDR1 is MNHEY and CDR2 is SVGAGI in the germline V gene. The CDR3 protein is CASRRQASNYGYTF. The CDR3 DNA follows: TGTGCCAGCAGAAGACAGGCCTCTAACTATGGCTACACCTTC.